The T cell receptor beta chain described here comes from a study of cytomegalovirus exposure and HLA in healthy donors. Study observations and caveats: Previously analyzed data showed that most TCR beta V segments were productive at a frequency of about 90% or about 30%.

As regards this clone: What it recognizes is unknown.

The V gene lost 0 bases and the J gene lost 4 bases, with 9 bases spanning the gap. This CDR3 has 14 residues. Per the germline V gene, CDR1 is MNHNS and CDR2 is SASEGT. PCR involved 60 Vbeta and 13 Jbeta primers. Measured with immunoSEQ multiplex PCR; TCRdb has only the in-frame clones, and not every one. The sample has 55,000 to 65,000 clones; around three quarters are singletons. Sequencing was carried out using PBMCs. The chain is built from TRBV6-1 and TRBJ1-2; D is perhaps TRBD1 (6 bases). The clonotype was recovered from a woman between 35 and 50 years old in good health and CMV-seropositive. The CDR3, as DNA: TGTGCCAGCAGTGAAGCGGGGGCTCTCTATGGCTACACCTTC. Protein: CASSEAGALYGYTF.